This is a list of T cell receptor beta chains from one sample in a study of CD8 T cells in Susac syndrome. A single record per CDR3 protein comes from TCRdb applying MiXCR to the immunoSEQ multiplex PCR reads. The data hold about 400,000 distinct CDR3 sequences, with more than 80% observed a single time. Sample: CD8+ T cells from PBMCs. The receptors stem from a human donor with multiple sclerosis. The CDR3 runs from the conserved cysteine through the conserved F or W. The D gene is left open where the match is weak. Rows may omit the clone size; those that give it use once, few, many or a size class.

TRBV30	few	.	TRBJ2-1	TGTGCCTGGAGTGTAACAGGCAACAATGAGCAGTTCTTC	CAWSVTGNNEQFF
TRBV25-1	.	.	TRBJ2-7	TGTGCCAGCTCCCCCCGGGGGTTTTACGAGCAGTACTTC	CASSPRGFYEQYF
TRBV27	.	.	TRBJ2-2	TGTGCCAGCAGTTTTGGGGTTGACACCGGGGAGCTGTTTTTT	CASSFGVDTGELFF
TRBV6-5	.	.	TRBJ2-2	TGTGCCAGCAGTTTGGCGGAGTTGGTGCCCCCGGGGGAGCTGTTTTTT	CASSLAELVPPGELFF
TRBV5-4	.	.	TRBJ1-1	TGTGCCAGCAGCTTTGAGGGGTTGTACACTGAAGCTTTCTTT	CASSFEGLYTEAFF
TRBV10-2	.	TRBD1	TRBJ2-7	TGCGCCAGCAGTGAAGGACAGGGGAAAATCTACGAGCAGTACTTC	CASSEGQGKIYEQYF
TRBV12-3/TRBV12-4	.	.	TRBJ1-1	TGTGCCAGCAGTCCGGACGGAAAGAACACTGAAGCTTTCTTT	CASSPDGKNTEAFF
TRBV25-1	.	.	TRBJ2-1	TGTGCCAGCAGTGAATGGCTAAGAGGAGAATCCAACAATGAGCAGTTCTTC	CASSEWLRGESNNEQFF
TRBV2	.	.	TRBJ1-5	TGTGCCAGCACATGGACGGATAGCAATCAGCCCCAGCATTTT	CASTWTDSNQPQHF
TRBV5-4	once	TRBD1	TRBJ1-2	TGTGCCAGCAGCCTTGGGGACAGGCCGCTTGGCTACACCTTC	CASSLGDRPLGYTF
TRBV11-2	.	.	TRBJ1-5	TGTGCCAGCAGCTCTGGGTTAAACGAGCCCCAGCATTTT	CASSSGLNEPQHF
TRBV14	.	TRBD2	TRBJ2-5	TGTGCCAGCAGCCAAGTAATGTTTAGAACTAGCGGTTACCAAGAGACCCAGTACTTC	CASSQVMFRTSGYQETQYF
TRBV28	.	.	TRBJ1-5	TGTGCCAGCACCCCGGGGGGTAGTGATCAGCCCCAGCATTTT	CASTPGGSDQPQHF
TRBV7-2	.	TRBD2	TRBJ2-7	TGTGCCAGCAGCTCCGGACTAGCGCCGTTTGTGTACGAGCAGTACTTC	CASSSGLAPFVYEQYF
TRBV3-1	.	.	TRBJ1-1	TGTGCCAGCAGCCAAGTTCAGGGGAACACTGAAGCTTTCTTT	CASSQVQGNTEAFF
TRBV19	.	.	TRBJ1-1	TGTGCCAGTAGTACCCCCGCCGTTTACAGCATGAACACTGAAGCTTTCTTT	CASSTPAVYSMNTEAFF
TRBV12-3/TRBV12-4	.	.	TRBJ2-1	TGTGCCACAAAGAGGCCCGGACTCCACAATGAGCAGTTCTTC	CATKRPGLHNEQFF
TRBV4-1	.	.	TRBJ1-4	TGCGCCAGCAGCCAAGATGGGCAGGGGTATACAACTAATGAAAAACTGTTTTTT	CASSQDGQGYTTNEKLFF
TRBV11-2	many	.	TRBJ1-4	TGTGCCAGCAGTCTGGGGGAAAAACTGTTTTTT	CASSLGEKLFF
TRBV7-9	.	.	TRBJ1-1	TGTGCCAGCAGCACTCATACGCCTTCCGGGGGCCGAGTTCGAGCTTTCTTT	CASSTHTPSGGRVRAFF
TRBV29-1	.	TRBD1	TRBJ1-1	TGCAGCTCAACGCAGGGGGGACAGGGACTGAACACTGAAGCTTTCTTT	CSSTQGGQGLNTEAFF
TRBV30	.	.	TRBJ1-2	TGTGCCTGGAGTGTAAGTACCGGCTATGGCTACACCTTC	CAWSVSTGYGYTF
TRBV6-1	once	.	TRBJ2-4	TGTGCCAGCATCGGGGCAGAAAACATTCAGTACTTC	CASIGAENIQYF
TRBV20-1	.	.	TRBJ2-1	TGCAGTGCTAGAGATTTGGGCGAACCCTACAATGAGCAGTTCTTC	CSARDLGEPYNEQFF
TRBV27	.	.	TRBJ1-1	TGTGCCAGCAGTTTCGGGCAGCTGGGGACTGAAGCTTTCTTT	CASSFGQLGTEAFF
TRBV20-1	.	TRBD1	TRBJ1-5	TGCAGTGCTAGAGAAGGGACAGAGGATCAGCCCCAGCATTTT	CSAREGTEDQPQHF
TRBV12-3/TRBV12-4	once	TRBD1	TRBJ1-2	TGTGCCAGCAGGGGGGCGGGACAGATGTGGATGGGGTTTGGCTACACCTTC	CASRGAGQMWMGFGYTF
TRBV29-1	.	.	TRBJ1-1	TGCAGCGTCCTAGGTAGCACTGAAGCTTTCTTT	CSVLGSTEAFF
TRBV3-1	.	TRBD2	TRBJ2-7	TGTGCCAGCAGCCAACAGGGCGGGAGCGGCTCCTACGAGCAGTACTTC	CASSQQGGSGSYEQYF
TRBV30	once	TRBD2	TRBJ2-1	TGTGCCTGGACTGGGACTAGCGTGACTGAGCAGTTCTTC	CAWTGTSVTEQFF
TRBV4-1	.	.	TRBJ1-5	TGCGCCAGCAGCCCTTACAGGGAGGTAGGCAATCAGCCCCAGCATTTT	CASSPYREVGNQPQHF
TRBV15	.	.	TRBJ2-7	TGTGCCACCAGCGGAAGTGCGAACTACGAGCAGTACTTC	CATSGSANYEQYF
TRBV4-2	.	TRBD2	TRBJ2-1	TGTGCCAGCAGCCAAGAGCTAGCGGGGGGCAATGAGCGGTTCTTC	CASSQELAGGNERFF
TRBV5-1	.	TRBD1	TRBJ1-1	TGCGCCAGCAGCTTGGGTGACAGGGGGCGGCGGGTCACTGAAGCTTTCTTT	CASSLGDRGRRVTEAFF
TRBV19	.	TRBD1	TRBJ1-2	TGTGCCAGTAGTATACCCCGGACAGGGGTTGGCTACACCTTC	CASSIPRTGVGYTF
TRBV4-1	.	TRBD2	TRBJ2-2	TGCGCCAGCAGCCAAGCAACAGGACTAGAGGAGAACACCGGGGAGCTGTTTTTT	CASSQATGLEENTGELFF
TRBV6-1	.	TRBD1	TRBJ1-5	TGTGCCAGTTGGAGCGGGACAGACAGCAATCAGCCCCAGCATTTT	CASWSGTDSNQPQHF
TRBV27	.	TRBD1	TRBJ1-6	TGTGCCAGCAGTAGTGGGACAGGGAGTTCACCCCTCCACTTT	CASSSGTGSSPLHF
TRBV29-1	.	.	TRBJ2-7	TGCAGCGTTGTACGGGCGGTCGGGACACAGAGCTCCTACGAGCAGTACTTC	CSVVRAVGTQSSYEQYF
TRBV6-5	few	.	TRBJ1-1	TGTGCCAGCAGTTACGGGGGCGGCACTGAAGCTTTCTTT	CASSYGGGTEAFF
TRBV27	.	.	TRBJ1-5	TGTGCCAGCAGTTTTGGGGGGCGACAGCCCCAGCATTTT	CASSFGGRQPQHF
TRBV6-1	.	TRBD1	TRBJ2-1	TGTGCCAGCAGGGTAGTAGGGGACAGGGTCCACAATGAGCAGTTCTTC	CASRVVGDRVHNEQFF
TRBV20-1	.	.	TRBJ2-7	TGCAGTGCTAGGTCTAGCGTGAGCTCCTACGAGCAGTACTTC	CSARSSVSSYEQYF
TRBV27	.	.	TRBJ2-6	TGTGCCAGCAGTTTACTAGGGGTCTCTGGGGCCAACGTCCTGACTTTC	CASSLLGVSGANVLTF
TRBV19	few	.	TRBJ1-1	TGTGCCAGTAGTATAGTGGGCCTGAGTGGACCAGGAGCTGAAGCTTTCTTT	CASSIVGLSGPGAEAFF
TRBV6-1	.	.	TRBJ2-7	TGTGCCAGCAGTGACCTGGGCAGTATCTACGAGCAGTACTTC	CASSDLGSIYEQYF
TRBV2	.	.	TRBJ1-1	TGTGCCAGCAGTGGAGGGCGAGTAAACACTGAAGCTTTCTTT	CASSGGRVNTEAFF
TRBV28	.	TRBD1	TRBJ2-5	TGTGCCACCACCCTCCCAGGGGGCGAAGAGACCCAGTACTTC	CATTLPGGEETQYF